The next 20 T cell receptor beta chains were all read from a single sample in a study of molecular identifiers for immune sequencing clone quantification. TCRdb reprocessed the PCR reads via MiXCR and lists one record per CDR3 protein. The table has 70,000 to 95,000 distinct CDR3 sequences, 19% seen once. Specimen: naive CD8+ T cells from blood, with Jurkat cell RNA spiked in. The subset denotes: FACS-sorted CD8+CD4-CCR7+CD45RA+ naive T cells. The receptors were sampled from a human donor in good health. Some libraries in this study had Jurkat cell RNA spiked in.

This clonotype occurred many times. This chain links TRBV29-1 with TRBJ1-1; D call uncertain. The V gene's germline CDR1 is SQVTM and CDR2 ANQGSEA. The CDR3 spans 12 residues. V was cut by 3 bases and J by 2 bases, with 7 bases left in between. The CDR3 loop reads CSVDSSNTEAFF. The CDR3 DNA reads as TGCAGCGTTGACTCAAGCAACACTGAAGCTTTCTTT.

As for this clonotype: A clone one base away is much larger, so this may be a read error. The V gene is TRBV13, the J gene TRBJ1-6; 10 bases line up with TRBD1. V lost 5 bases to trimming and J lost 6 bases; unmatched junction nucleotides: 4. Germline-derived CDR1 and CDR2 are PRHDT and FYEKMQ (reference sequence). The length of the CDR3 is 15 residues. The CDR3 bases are TGTGCCAGCAGCCCCCGGGACAGGGGTAATTCACCCCTCCACTTT. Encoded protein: CASSPRDRGNSPLHF.

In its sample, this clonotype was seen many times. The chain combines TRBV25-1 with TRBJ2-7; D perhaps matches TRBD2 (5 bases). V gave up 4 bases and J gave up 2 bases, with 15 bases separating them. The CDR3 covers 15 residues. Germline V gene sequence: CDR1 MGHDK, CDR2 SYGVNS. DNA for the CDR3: TGTGCCAGCAGTGGAAAGCTCTCCGGGGCCTACGAGCAGTACTTC. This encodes CASSGKLSGAYEQYF.

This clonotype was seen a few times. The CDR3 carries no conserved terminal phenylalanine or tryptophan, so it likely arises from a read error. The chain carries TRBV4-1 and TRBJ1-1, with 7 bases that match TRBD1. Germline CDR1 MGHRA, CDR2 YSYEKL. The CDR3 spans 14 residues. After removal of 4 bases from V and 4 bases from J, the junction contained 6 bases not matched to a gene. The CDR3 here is CASSPPTGSTEAFL. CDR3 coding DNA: TGCGCCAGCAGCCCCCCGACAGGGAGCACTGAAGCTTTCCTT.

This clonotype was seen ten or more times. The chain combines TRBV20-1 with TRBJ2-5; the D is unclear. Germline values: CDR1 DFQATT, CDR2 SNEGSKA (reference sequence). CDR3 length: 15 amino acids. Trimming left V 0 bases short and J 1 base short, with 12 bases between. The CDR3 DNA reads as TGCAGTGCTAGAGATCAGTGGGCGGTCCAAGAGACCCAGTACTTC. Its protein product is CSARDQWAVQETQYF.

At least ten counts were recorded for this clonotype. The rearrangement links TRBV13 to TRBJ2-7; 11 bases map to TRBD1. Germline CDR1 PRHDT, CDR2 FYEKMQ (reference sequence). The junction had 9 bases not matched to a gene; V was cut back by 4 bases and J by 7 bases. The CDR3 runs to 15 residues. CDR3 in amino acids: CASSSPGQGVGEQYF. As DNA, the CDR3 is TGTGCCAGCAGCTCTCCGGGACAGGGGGTAGGGGAGCAGTACTTC.

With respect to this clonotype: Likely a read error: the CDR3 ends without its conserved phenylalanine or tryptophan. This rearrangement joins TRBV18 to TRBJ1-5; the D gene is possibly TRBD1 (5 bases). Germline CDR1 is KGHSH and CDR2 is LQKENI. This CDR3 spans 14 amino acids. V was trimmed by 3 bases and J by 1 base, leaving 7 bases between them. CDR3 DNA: TGTGCCAGCTCACCCCGGGACAGCAATCAGCCCCAGCATCTT. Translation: CASSPRDSNQPQHL.

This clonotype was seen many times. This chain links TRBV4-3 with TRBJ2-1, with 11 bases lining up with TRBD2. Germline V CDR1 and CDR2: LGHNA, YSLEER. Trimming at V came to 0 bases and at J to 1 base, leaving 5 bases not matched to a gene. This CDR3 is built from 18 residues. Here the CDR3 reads CASSQDLAGGLSYNEQFF. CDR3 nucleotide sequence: TGCGCCAGCAGCCAAGATCTAGCGGGGGGCCTTTCCTACAATGAGCAGTTCTTC.

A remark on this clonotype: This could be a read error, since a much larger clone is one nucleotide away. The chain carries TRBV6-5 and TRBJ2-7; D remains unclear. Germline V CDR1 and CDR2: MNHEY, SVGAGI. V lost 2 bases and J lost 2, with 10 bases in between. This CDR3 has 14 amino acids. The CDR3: CASSYPWGTYEQYF. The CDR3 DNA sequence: TGTGCCAGCAGTTACCCCTGGGGTACCTACGAGCAGTACTTC.

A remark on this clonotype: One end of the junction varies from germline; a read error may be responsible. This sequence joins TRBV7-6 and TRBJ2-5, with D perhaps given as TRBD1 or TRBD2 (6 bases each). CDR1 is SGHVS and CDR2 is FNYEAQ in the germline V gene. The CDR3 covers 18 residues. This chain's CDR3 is CASGLIWEEDRARGTQYF. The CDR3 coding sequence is TGTGCCAGCGGCTTAATCTGGGAGGAGGACAGAGCCAGGGGGACCCAGTACTTC.

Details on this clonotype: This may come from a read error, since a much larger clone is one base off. The CDR3 region is CASGVYEQYF. CDR3 DNA: TGTGCCAGCGGGGTCTACGAGCAGTACTTC. The rearrangement joins TRBV6-5 to TRBJ2-7; no reliable D call. V lost 8 bases to trimming and J lost 3 bases, with 5 bases between them. The CDR3 has 10 amino acids. From germline, CDR1 is MNHEY and CDR2 SVGAGI.

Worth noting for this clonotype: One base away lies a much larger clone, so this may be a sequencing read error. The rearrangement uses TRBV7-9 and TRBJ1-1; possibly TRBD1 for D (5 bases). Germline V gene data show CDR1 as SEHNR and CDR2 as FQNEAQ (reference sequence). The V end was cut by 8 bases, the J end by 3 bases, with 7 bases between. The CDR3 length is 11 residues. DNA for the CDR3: TGTGCCAGCGGGGACTACACTGAAGCTTTCTTT. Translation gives CASGDYTEAFF.

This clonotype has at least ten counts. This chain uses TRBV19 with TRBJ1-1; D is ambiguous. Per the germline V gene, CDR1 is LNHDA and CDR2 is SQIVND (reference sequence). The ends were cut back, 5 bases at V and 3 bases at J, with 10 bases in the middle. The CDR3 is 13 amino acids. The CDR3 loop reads CASSVTLYTEAFF. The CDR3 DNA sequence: TGTGCCAGTAGTGTCACACTGTACACTGAAGCTTTCTTT. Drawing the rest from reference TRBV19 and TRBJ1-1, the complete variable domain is DGGITQSPKYLFRKEGQNVTLSCEQNLNHDAMYWYRQDPGQGLRLIYYSQIVNDFQKGDIAEGYSVSREKKESFPLTVTSAQKNPTAFYLCASSVTLYTEAFFGQGTRLTVV.

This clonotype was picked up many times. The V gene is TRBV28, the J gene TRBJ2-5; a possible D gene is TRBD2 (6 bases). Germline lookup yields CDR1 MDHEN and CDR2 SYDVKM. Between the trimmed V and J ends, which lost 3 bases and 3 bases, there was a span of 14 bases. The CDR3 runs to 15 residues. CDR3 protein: CASSLGLGVEETQYF. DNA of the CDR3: TGTGCCAGCAGTTTGGGACTCGGGGTAGAAGAGACCCAGTACTTC.

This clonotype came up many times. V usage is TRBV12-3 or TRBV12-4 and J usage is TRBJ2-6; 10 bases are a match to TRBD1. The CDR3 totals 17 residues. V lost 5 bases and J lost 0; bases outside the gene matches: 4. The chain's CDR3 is CASSPGQGVSGANVLTF. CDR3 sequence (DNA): TGTGCCAGCAGTCCCGGACAGGGGGTCTCTGGGGCCAACGTCCTGACTTTC.

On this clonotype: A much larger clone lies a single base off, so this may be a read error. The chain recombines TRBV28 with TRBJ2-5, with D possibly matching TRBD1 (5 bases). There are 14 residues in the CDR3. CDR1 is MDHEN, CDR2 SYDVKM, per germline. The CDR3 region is CSSSLLTDQETQYF. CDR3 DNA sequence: TGTTCCAGCAGTTTATTGACAGATCAAGAGACCCAGTACTTC.

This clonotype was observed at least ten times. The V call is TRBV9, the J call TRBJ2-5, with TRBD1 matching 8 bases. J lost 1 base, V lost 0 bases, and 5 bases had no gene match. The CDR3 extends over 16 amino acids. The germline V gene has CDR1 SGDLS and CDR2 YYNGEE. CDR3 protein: CASSVGRGTGQETQYF. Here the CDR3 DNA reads TGTGCCAGCAGCGTAGGAAGGGGGACAGGCCAAGAGACCCAGTACTTC.

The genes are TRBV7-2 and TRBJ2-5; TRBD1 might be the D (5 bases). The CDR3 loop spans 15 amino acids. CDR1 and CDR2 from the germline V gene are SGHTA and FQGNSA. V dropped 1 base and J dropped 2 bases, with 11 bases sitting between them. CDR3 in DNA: TGTGCCAGCAGCTTAGTATGGGGCCGGCAAGAGACCCAGTACTTC. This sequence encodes CASSLVWGRQETQYF.

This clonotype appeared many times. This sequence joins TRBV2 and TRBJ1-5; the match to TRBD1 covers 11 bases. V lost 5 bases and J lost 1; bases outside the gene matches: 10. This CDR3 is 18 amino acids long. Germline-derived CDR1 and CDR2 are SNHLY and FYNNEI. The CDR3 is CASSPGQGAYPSNQPQHF. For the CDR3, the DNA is TGTGCCAGCAGTCCCGGACAGGGGGCCTACCCAAGCAATCAGCCCCAGCATTTT.

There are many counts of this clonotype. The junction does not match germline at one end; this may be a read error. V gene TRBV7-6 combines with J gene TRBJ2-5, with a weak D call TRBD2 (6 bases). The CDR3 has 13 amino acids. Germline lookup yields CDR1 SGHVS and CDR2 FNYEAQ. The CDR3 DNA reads TGTGCCAGCAGCTTAGGGTCTATGGCTAGCGTGCTTTTC. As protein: CASSLGSMASVLF. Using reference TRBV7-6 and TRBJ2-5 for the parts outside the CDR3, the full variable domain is GAGVSQSPRYKVTKRGQDVALRCDPISGHVSLYWYRQALGQGPEFLTYFNYEAQQDKSGLPNDRFSAERPEGSISTLTIQRTEQRDSAMYRCASSLGSMASVLFGPGTRLLVL.